This TCR beta chain was sequenced during a study of blood T cell repertoires in COVID-19. Study background: There were acute and convalescent COVID-19 samples, and they came from the United States, Italy and Spain. Sample material is recorded as cDNA or gDNA derived from T cells, B-cell-depleted T cells, or PBMCs.

V dropped 4 bases and J dropped 2; count of bases not matched to a gene: 7. The germline V gene has CDR1 MNHNS and CDR2 SASEGT. The CDR3 runs 16 residues. Authors' processing steps: Amplification from reference gene primers served as the basis for estimated nucleated cell counts. The assay was immunoSEQ multiplex PCR, and TCRdb's table has in-frame clones only and misses some. V, J and clone size are those of that table, while D and trimming were read from the DNA. The sample includes about 260,000 clones, around 86% seen only once; the top ten take about 9.2%. The specimen was peripheral blood. The chain carries TRBV6-1 and TRBJ2-3; 9 positions agree with TRBD2. This receptor was obtained from a man in his forties who had recovered from COVID-19. The CDR3 DNA reads TGTGCCAGCAGTGTGGGACTAGCCCACAACACAGATACGCAGTATTTT. It translates to CASSVGLAHNTDTQYF.